A selection of T cell receptor beta chains follows, all from one sample in a study of cytomegalovirus exposure and HLA in healthy donors. The method was immunoSEQ multiplex PCR; TCRdb's version includes in-frame clones alone and lacks a portion of them. This sample's table has around 30,000 clones. Sequenced sample: PBMCs. Receptor source: a man aged 25-45 years in good health and CMV-seronegative. The CDR3 runs from the conserved cysteine through the conserved F or W. D genes are given only for firm matches. Expanded clones are given a class, and other clones once, few, many or no size at all.

j_call,d_call,v_call,clone_size,cdr3_aa,cdr3_nt
TRBJ2-7,TRBD1,TRBV6-1,-,CASIPDRGFYEQYF,TGTGCCAGCATCCCGGACAGGGGGTTCTACGAGCAGTACTTC
TRBJ2-4,-,TRBV7-2,-,CASSPPGLAKNIQYF,TGTGCCAGCAGCCCACCAGGACTAGCCAAAAACATTCAGTACTTC
TRBJ2-7,TRBD1,TRBV5-1,-,CASSLGTGGAGSREQYF,TGCGCCAGCAGCCTCGGGACAGGGGGCGCTGGAAGTCGCGAGCAGTACTTC
TRBJ1-1,TRBD1,TRBV30,-,CAWSVMTGEYEAFF,TGTGCCTGGAGCGTAATGACAGGGGAGTATGAAGCTTTCTTT
TRBJ1-3,-,TRBV18,-,CASWGNSGNTIYF,TGTGCCAGCTGGGGCAACTCTGGAAACACCATATATTTT
TRBJ1-1,-,TRBV18,-,CASSRGVGDTEAFF,TGTGCCAGCTCTCGGGGGGTAGGGGACACTGAAGCTTTCTTT
TRBJ2-5,TRBD1,TRBV7-8,-,CASSQTGPETQYF,TGTGCCAGCAGCCAGACAGGGCCAGAGACCCAGTACTTC
TRBJ1-5,-,TRBV19,-,CASSITGIRGSNQPQHF,TGTGCCAGTAGTATAACGGGGATCAGGGGTAGCAATCAGCCCCAGCATTTT
TRBJ2-7,TRBD2,TRBV29-1,-,CSVPAAGGPYEQYF,TGCAGCGTCCCGGCTGCGGGGGGGCCGTACGAGCAGTACTTC
TRBJ1-1,-,TRBV2,-,CASSEASGLRAFF,TGTGCCAGCAGTGAAGCCAGTGGGTTGAGGGCTTTCTTT
TRBJ2-3,TRBD2,TRBV27,-,CASSRLARDTQYF,TGTGCCAGCAGCAGACTAGCGCGGGATACGCAGTATTTT
TRBJ2-7,TRBD2,TRBV5-1,-,CASSLGVAGGSYEQYF,TGCGCCAGCAGCTTGGGAGTTGCGGGAGGGTCCTACGAGCAGTACTTC
TRBJ2-7,TRBD2,TRBV9,-,CASSVQRGGEQYF,TGTGCCAGCAGCGTACAGCGGGGGGGCGAGCAGTACTTC
TRBJ2-1,TRBD2,TRBV5-1,-,CASSLYSTSGGAGEQFF,TGCGCCAGCAGCTTGTATTCTACCAGCGGGGGGGCCGGTGAGCAGTTCTTC
TRBJ1-4,TRBD1,TRBV5-4,-,CASSWDSGKLFF,TGTGCCAGCAGCTGGGACAGTGGGAAACTGTTTTTT
TRBJ1-2,-,TRBV13,-,CASSLDRDYGYTF,TGTGCCAGCAGCTTAGACAGGGACTATGGCTACACCTTC
TRBJ2-5,TRBD1,TRBV10-3,-,CAISGDRGEETQYF,TGTGCCATCAGTGGGGACAGGGGGGAAGAGACCCAGTACTTC
TRBJ2-1,-,TRBV7-2,-,CASVPDNPYNEQFF,TGTGCCAGCGTCCCCGACAACCCCTACAATGAGCAGTTCTTC
TRBJ1-1,TRBD1,TRBV28,-,CASSLTGGSTEAFF,TGTGCCAGCAGCCTGACAGGGGGCAGCACTGAAGCTTTCTTT
TRBJ2-1,TRBD1,TRBV7-9,-,CASSFTGGLGNEQFF,TGTGCCAGCAGCTTTACAGGGGGCCTTGGCAATGAGCAGTTCTTC
TRBJ2-7,TRBD1,TRBV15,-,CATSRDLGTGVYEQYF,TGTGCCACCAGCAGAGATCTGGGGACAGGAGTCTACGAGCAGTACTTC
TRBJ2-7,TRBD2,TRBV28,-,CASSWRLAGTYEQYF,TGTGCCAGCAGCTGGAGACTAGCGGGAACCTACGAGCAGTACTTC
TRBJ1-5,TRBD1,TRBV10-3,-,CAAFPGGPGEPQHF,TGTGCCGCATTTCCAGGGGGCCCGGGGGAGCCCCAGCATTTT
TRBJ2-7,-,TRBV11-3,-,CASGRAVHEQYF,TGTGCCAGCGGGAGAGCAGTCCACGAGCAGTACTTC
TRBJ1-2,TRBD1,TRBV7-9,-,CASSSGTGTYGYTF,TGTGCCAGCAGTTCCGGGACAGGGACTTATGGCTACACCTTC
TRBJ2-1,-,TRBV6-5,-,CASSYSGRGSYNEQFF,TGTGCCAGCAGTTACTCGGGCAGGGGATCTTACAATGAGCAGTTCTTC
TRBJ2-7,-,TRBV11-3,-,CASSFKRTVYEQYF,TGTGCCAGCAGCTTTAAACGGACAGTCTACGAGCAGTACTTC
TRBJ2-2,-,TRBV5-6,-,CASSLGQEIYTGELFF,TGTGCCAGCAGCTTGGGACAGGAAATCTACACCGGGGAGCTGTTTTTT
TRBJ2-2,TRBD1,TRBV19,-,CASSIGQGSNTGELFF,TGTGCCAGTAGTATCGGACAGGGCTCGAACACCGGGGAGCTGTTTTTT
TRBJ2-7,-,TRBV15,-,CATSGTEGYEQYF,TGTGCCACCAGCGGCACCGAGGGCTACGAGCAGTACTTC
TRBJ2-5,TRBD2,TRBV29-1,-,CSVEGLTSGLEGTQYF,TGCAGCGTTGAAGGTCTGACTAGCGGGTTGGAGGGGACCCAGTACTTC
TRBJ1-4,-,TRBV29-1,-,CSVVEQGPEKLFF,TGCAGCGTTGTTGAACAGGGTCCCGAAAAACTGTTTTTT
TRBJ2-2,TRBD1,TRBV9,-,CASSGGDRDRNTGELFF,TGTGCCAGCAGCGGTGGGGACAGGGACCGGAACACCGGGGAGCTGTTTTTT
TRBJ2-7,TRBD1,TRBV27,-,CASRSGTEIYEQYF,TGTGCCAGCAGGTCCGGGACAGAGATCTACGAGCAGTACTTC
TRBJ2-5,-,TRBV15,-,CATSRGQQETQYF,TGTGCCACCAGCAGAGGACAACAAGAGACCCAGTACTTC
TRBJ1-2,-,TRBV2,-,CASSDSNYGYTF,TGTGCCAGCAGTGACAGTAACTATGGCTACACCTTC
TRBJ2-7,TRBD1,TRBV14,-,CASSQWDRVYEQYF,TGTGCCAGCAGCCAATGGGACAGGGTCTACGAGCAGTACTTC
TRBJ2-7,TRBD1,TRBV27,-,CASRRDSGYEQYF,TGTGCCAGCAGACGGGACAGTGGCTACGAGCAGTACTTC
TRBJ2-2,TRBD1,TRBV2,-,CASTTTGTNTGELFF,TGTGCCAGCACCACGACAGGGACGAACACCGGGGAGCTGTTTTTT
TRBJ2-2,-,TRBV9,-,CASEGRENTGELFF,TGTGCCAGCGAGGGGCGGGAGAACACCGGGGAGCTGTTTTTT
TRBJ1-1,-,TRBV5-1,-,CASSFQGIPEAFF,TGCGCCAGCAGCTTCCAGGGTATCCCTGAAGCTTTCTTT
TRBJ1-1,-,TRBV10-3,medium-sized,CAISAEVAATEAFF,TGTGCCATCAGTGCGGAGGTAGCGGCCACTGAAGCTTTCTTT
TRBJ2-3,-,TRBV6-1,-,CASSEGHRPDTQYF,TGTGCCAGCAGTGAGGGCCACCGGCCAGATACGCAGTATTTT
TRBJ2-3,-,TRBV9,-,CASSVVPGDTQYF,TGTGCCAGCAGCGTGGTGCCCGGGGATACGCAGTATTTT
TRBJ2-5,-,TRBV7-9,-,CASSLSGEETQYF,TGTGCCAGCAGCCTTTCGGGGGAGGAGACCCAGTACTTC
TRBJ2-3,TRBD2,TRBV6-1,-,CASSGLAGGPDTQYF,TGTGCCAGCAGTGGACTAGCGGGGGGGCCAGATACGCAGTATTTT
TRBJ2-1,-,TRBV4-3,-,CASSQDLLGGGYRSSYNEQFF,TGCGCCAGCAGCCAAGATCTTCTGGGGGGAGGCTATCGTAGCTCCTACAATGAGCAGTTCTTC
TRBJ2-5,TRBD2,TRBV5-1,-,CASSQGLAERQETQYF,TGCGCCAGCAGCCAGGGACTAGCGGAACGCCAAGAGACCCAGTACTTC
TRBJ2-3,-,TRBV7-9,-,CASSLGVGGRTDTQYF,TGTGCCAGCAGCTTAGGGGTGGGGGGACGCACAGATACGCAGTATTTT
TRBJ1-2,-,TRBV27,-,CASSLGGTVNYGYTF,TGTGCCAGCAGTTTAGGAGGGACGGTCAACTATGGCTACACCTTC
TRBJ1-4,TRBD1,TRBV10-3,medium-sized,CAISESGQGKLFF,TGTGCCATCAGTGAGTCAGGACAGGGAAAACTGTTTTTT
TRBJ2-7,TRBD1,TRBV6-1,-,CASSVQGGRYEQYF,TGTGCCAGCAGTGTACAGGGGGGCCGTTACGAGCAGTACTTC
TRBJ2-7,-,TRBV5-1,-,CASSLAGFEEQYF,TGCGCCAGCAGCCTTGCGGGATTTGAGGAGCAGTACTTC
TRBJ2-1,TRBD2,TRBV7-9,-,CASSLATQAGAGNEQFF,TGTGCCAGCAGCTTAGCTACGCAAGCGGGAGCGGGCAATGAGCAGTTCTTC
TRBJ1-1,-,TRBV10-3,-,CAIRAGATNTEAFF,TGTGCCATCAGGGCAGGGGCTACGAACACTGAAGCTTTCTTT
TRBJ2-3,TRBD2,TRBV4-2,-,CASSQDLAGGTDTQYF,TGTGCCAGCAGCCAAGACCTAGCGGGGGGGACAGATACGCAGTATTTT
TRBJ2-1,-,TRBV20-1,-,CSASSSREQFF,TGCAGTGCCTCTTCCTCCCGGGAGCAGTTCTTC
TRBJ1-4,-,TRBV7-9,-,CASSGEWAANEKLFF,TGTGCCAGCAGTGGGGAGTGGGCAGCTAATGAAAAACTGTTTTTT
TRBJ2-7,-,TRBV25-1,-,CASSEFWRANYEQYF,TGTGCCAGCAGTGAATTTTGGAGGGCAAACTACGAGCAGTACTTC